The 5 T cell receptor beta chains presented below share a single source sample, sequenced in a study of blood T cell repertoires in COVID-19. The data were produced by immunoSEQ multiplex PCR, yet TCRdb's version contains in-frame clones alone and is incomplete. The data contain 84,000 or so clones, approximately 80% of them seen just once; the ten biggest clones take up 15% to 17%. Sequenced sample: peripheral blood. The receptors come from a woman of 80 years or more with acute or convalescent COVID-19.

The chain couples TRBV4-3 to TRBJ1-4; 7 nucleotides line up with TRBD1. The CDR3 spans 14 residues. J gave up 7 bases and V 1 base, and 3 bases lay outside the gene matches. Germline CDR1 LGHNA, CDR2 YSLEER. The CDR3 here is CASSQGDRVEKLFF. The CDR3 bases are TGCGCCAGCAGCCAAGGAGACAGGGTTGAAAAACTGTTTTTT.

The chain carries TRBV19 and TRBJ2-5; TRBD2 aligns across 13 bases. Trimming removed 4 bases from V and 5 bases from J; junction bases left unmatched: 7. The germline V gene encodes CDR1 LNHDA and CDR2 SQIVND (reference sequence). The CDR3 sequence is 16 residues long. As DNA, the CDR3 is TGTGCCAGTAGTAAACTAGCGGGGGGGTTAGGGGAGACCCAGTACTTC. Translating it yields CASSKLAGGLGETQYF.

The chain carries TRBV2 and TRBJ2-6, with D maybe TRBD2 (6 bases). The length of the CDR3 is 15 residues. The V gene's germline CDR1 is SNHLY and CDR2 FYNNEI. V was trimmed by 11 bases and J by 0 bases, leaving 14 bases between them. CDR3 in DNA: TGTGCCCCCGGGGGTACCCGCTCTGGGGCCAACGTCCTGACTTTC. It specifies CAPGGTRSGANVLTF.

This chain connects TRBV4-1 to TRBJ2-7, with 7 bases fitting TRBD1. Germline values: CDR1 MGHRA, CDR2 YSYEKL. The CDR3 totals 17 residues. V shed 4 bases and J 2 bases; nucleotides not matched to a gene: 14. For the CDR3, the DNA is TGCGCCAGCAGCCCAACTTTACAGGGGAGAATCACCTACGAGCAGTACTTC. This encodes CASSPTLQGRITYEQYF.

The J gene is TRBJ2-7, the V gene TRBV5-4; TRBD2 aligns across 10 bases. Germline V gene sequence: CDR1 SGHNT, CDR2 YYREEE (reference sequence). The CDR3 runs to 16 residues. The ends lost 2 bases at V and 4 bases at J; junction bases unmatched: 9. The CDR3 here is CASSFPGTSVKYEQYF. CDR3 nucleotide sequence: TGTGCCAGCAGCTTCCCCGGGACTAGCGTGAAGTACGAGCAGTACTTC.